Given below is one T cell receptor (beta chain) in context. As yet, its antigen is unknown. The data stem from a study of a mutant IDH1 vaccine in newly diagnosed glioma. About the study: Standard pretreatment was either radiotherapy, temozolomide, or, for most, radiochemotherapy with temozolomide.

Germline V CDR1 and CDR2: MNHNS, SASEGT. Trimming removed 11 bases at V and 4 bases at J, with 15 bases between. This CDR3 region has 13 residues. Study conclusions and caveats: Across multiple MHC alleles, 93.3% of patients had vaccine-induced responses.

Time point: baseline, week 1 (first vaccination visit). The sample's treatment: pre-vaccination baseline after standard-of-care therapy. Each donor presented with a new WHO grade 3 or 4 astrocytoma that tested IDH1-mutant and showed ATRX loss. Generated by immunoSEQ multiplex PCR, the TCRdb table keeps only in-frame clones and is missing some. The sample contains over 55,000 clones, approximately 82% of which appear only once. The gene calls are TRBV6-1 and TRBJ2-1, with D perhaps being TRBD1 or TRBD2 (5 bases each). Sequenced here: peripheral blood mononuclear cells (PBMCs), sampled from a glioma patient treated with radiotherapy, temozolomide or both. This TCR was recovered from a woman aged 18-29 years with glioma. Some clones in this sample may be carry-over from other donors' samples. The CDR3 DNA follows: TGTGCCTCTACCCGGGACGCATACAATGAGCAGTTCTTC. Translated: CASTRDAYNEQFF.